The 18 T cell receptor beta chains below all came from one sample that was sequenced in a study of blood T cell repertoires in COVID-19. Assay: immunoSEQ multiplex PCR; the TCRdb copy retains only in-frame clones and omits some. The data contain about 89,000 clones, more than 60% of them singletons. Sequenced sample: peripheral blood. The receptors here all came from a human donor in a cohort sampled during active COVID-19.

The chain uses TRBV7-6 and TRBJ1-3, with 7 bases aligning to TRBD1. With V trimmed by 5 bases and J by 0 bases, 4 bases remained unmatched. Germline assignment: CDR1 SGHVS and CDR2 FNYEAQ. The CDR3 runs to 15 residues. The CDR3 loop reads CASSATGFSGNTIYF. The CDR3 DNA reads as TGTGCCAGCAGCGCGACAGGGTTCTCTGGAAACACCATATATTTT.

The chain couples TRBV29-1 to TRBJ1-2; D is uncertain. Germline CDR1 is SQVTM and CDR2 is ANQGSEA. V shed 3 bases and J shed 0 bases, with 11 bases lying between them. The CDR3 runs to 14 residues. In DNA form, the CDR3 reads TGCAGCGTTGAGATCGGGAGCCCTAACTATGGCTACACCTTC. Its protein product is CSVEIGSPNYGYTF.

This clone appeared once. This chain connects TRBV9 to TRBJ2-1, with 7 positions matching TRBD2. The CDR3 loop spans 16 amino acids. The J segment lost 0 bases and the V segment lost 1 base, leaving 4 bases of the junction unmatched. Germline-derived CDR1 and CDR2 are SGDLS and YYNGEE. In nucleotides, the CDR3 is TGTGCCAGCAGCGTACAAGCGGGACGCTCCTACAATGAGCAGTTCTTC. Translation gives CASSVQAGRSYNEQFF.

The V gene is TRBV28, the J gene TRBJ2-5; TRBD2 matches at 14 bases. The CDR3 length is 18 residues. J lost 4 bases, V lost 1 base, and 8 bases had no gene match. Germline CDR1 MDHEN, CDR2 SYDVKM. The CDR3 nucleotides are TGTGCCAGCAGTTTATTAATAACCGGGACTAGCGGGGGAGAGACCCAGTACTTC. Amino acids: CASSLLITGTSGGETQYF.

The rearrangement links TRBV7-8 to TRBJ2-5, with D perhaps matching TRBD1 (6 bases). The germline V gene encodes CDR1 SGHVS and CDR2 FQNEAQ. The CDR3 contains 15 residues. V shed 1 base and J shed 2 bases, with 11 bases lying between them. This CDR3 reads CASSLGTAQQETQYF. The DNA for the CDR3 is TGTGCCAGCAGCTTAGGGACAGCCCAACAAGAGACCCAGTACTTC.

This clone was observed once. J is TRBJ2-2 and V is TRBV9; TRBD1 matches at 8 bases. The CDR3 consists of 14 residues. V dropped 4 bases and J dropped 3; count of bases not matched to a gene: 2. The V gene's germline CDR1 is SGDLS and CDR2 YYNGEE. CDR3 amino acids: CASSYRGDTGELFF. The DNA for the CDR3 is TGTGCCAGCAGCTACAGGGGGGACACCGGGGAGCTGTTTTTT.

This sequence joins TRBV24-1 and TRBJ2-6; D remains unclear. The CDR3 contains 15 residues. With 2 bases removed from V and 4 bases from J, the gap between germline ends came to 8 bases. Germline CDR1 is KGHDR and CDR2 is SFDVKD. The chain's CDR3 is CATSDSRTGANVLTF. CDR3 DNA: TGTGCCACCAGTGATTCGAGAACCGGGGCCAACGTCCTGACTTTC.

The V gene is TRBV29-1, the J gene TRBJ2-1, with TRBD2 matching over 9 bases. This CDR3 comprises 14 residues. The germline CDR1 and CDR2 sequences are SQVTM and ANQGSEA. With 6 bases clipped from V and 3 bases from J, the junction kept 6 bases outside the gene matches. The CDR3 nucleotides read TGCAGCGTCGCCCTAGCGGGGCGCTACAATGAGCAGTTCTTC. This codes for CSVALAGRYNEQFF.

As to this clone: At one of its ends the junction is not consistent with the germline gene, which may arise from a read error. J is TRBJ2-5 and V is TRBV7-7; 7 nucleotides match TRBD2. The CDR3 has 14 amino acids. Germline CDR1 reads SSHAT; CDR2 reads FNYEAQ (reference sequence). CDR3 in amino acids: CASSQLALQETQYF. The CDR3 nucleotides are TGTGCTAGCAGCCAACTAGCGTTGCAAGAGACCCAGTACTTC.

CDR3 DNA: TGTGCCAGCAGCTCGACAGTGATGTCTGAAGCTTTCTTT. The encoded protein is CASSSTVMSEAFF. The chain joins TRBV7-3 to TRBJ1-1, with D perhaps matching TRBD1 (5 bases). Germline assignment: CDR1 SGHTA and CDR2 FQGTGA. Trimming removed 4 bases from V and 6 bases from J, with 12 bases in between. This CDR3 has 13 amino acids.

The chain carries TRBV19 and TRBJ1-1; 7 bases are a match to TRBD1. V shed 4 bases, J shed 6 bases, and the junction held 5 bases outside the gene matches. CDR3 length equals 13 residues. Germline CDR1 is LNHDA and CDR2 is SQIVND (reference sequence). CDR3 residues: CASSTQGEAEAFF. DNA of the CDR3: TGTGCCAGTAGTACCCAGGGGGAGGCTGAAGCTTTCTTT.

The V call is TRBV5-1, the J call TRBJ2-3; TRBD2 matches 9 bases. Germline V gene data show CDR1 as SGHRS and CDR2 as YFSETQ. The CDR3 covers 15 residues. The J segment lost 1 base and the V segment lost 5 bases, leaving 5 bases of the junction unmatched. The CDR3 DNA sequence: TGCGCCAGCAGTACTTTAGCGGGAGGCACAGATACGCAGTATTTT. Protein sequence: CASSTLAGGTDTQYF.

This clone has a handful of counts. The chain joins TRBV6-5 to TRBJ2-7; D is unresolved. V was pared by 10 bases and J by 2 bases, with 18 bases between. This CDR3 comprises 14 residues. Germline V gene sequence: CDR1 MNHEY, CDR2 SVGAGI. DNA of the CDR3: TGTGCCACCAGAGGAACAGCCAACACCTACGAGCAGTACTTC. It translates to CATRGTANTYEQYF.

The chain uses TRBV28 and TRBJ2-1; TRBD2 aligns across 8 bases. V was pared by 5 bases and J by 1 base, with 4 bases of the junction left unmatched. This CDR3 is 15 amino acids long. Germline CDR1 and CDR2: MDHEN and SYDVKM. The CDR3, as DNA: TGTGCCAGCAGTCGGGGGGGGCCTTCCTACAATGAGCAGTTCTTC. Translated: CASSRGGPSYNEQFF.

The V gene is TRBV7-3, the J gene TRBJ2-7, with 7 nucleotides matching TRBD2. The V segment lost 5 bases and the J segment 0 bases; nucleotides outside the gene matches: 7. In germline, CDR1 is SGHTA, CDR2 FQGTGA. The CDR3 runs 15 residues. DNA for the CDR3: TGTGCCAGCAGCCCCCAAGGCGGGAGCTCCTACGAGCAGTACTTC. It translates to CASSPQGGSSYEQYF.

The V gene is TRBV7-9, the J gene TRBJ1-4, with 8 bases that match TRBD1. This CDR3 is 16 amino acids long. Per germline, CDR1 SEHNR and CDR2 FQNEAQ (reference sequence). V dropped 5 bases and J dropped 10; count of bases not matched to a gene: 15. The CDR3 DNA follows: TGTGCCAGCAGCCAGGGGGCCTTCGGGGGCATCGGAAAACTGTTTTTT. This encodes CASSQGAFGGIGKLFF.

This clone was observed a handful of times. V is TRBV7-8 and J is TRBJ1-1; D perhaps matches TRBD1 (6 bases). The germline V gene has CDR1 SGHVS and CDR2 FQNEAQ. V dropped 5 bases and J dropped 7 bases, with 14 bases sitting between them. This CDR3 has 13 amino acids. The chain's CDR3 is CASSDRGMGEAFF. The CDR3 DNA sequence: TGTGCCAGCAGCGATAGGGGGATGGGTGAAGCTTTCTTT.

The chain couples TRBV5-6 to TRBJ1-6, with D perhaps matching TRBD1 (6 bases). CDR1 SGHDT and CDR2 YYEEEE come from the germline V gene. This CDR3 has 14 amino acids. Trimming took off 4 bases at V and 8 bases at J, with 13 bases between the two ends. In nucleotides, the CDR3 is TGTGCCAGCAGCCTAACAGGGTCTCATTCACCCCTCCACTTT. It yields the protein CASSLTGSHSPLHF. The variable domain in full, with the rest retrieved from reference TRBV5-6 and TRBJ1-6, is DAGVTQSPTHLIKTRGQQVTLRCSPKSGHDTVSWYQQALGQGPQFIFQYYEEEERQRGNFPDRFSGHQFPNYSSELNVNALLLGDSALYLCASSLTGSHSPLHFGNGTRLTVT.